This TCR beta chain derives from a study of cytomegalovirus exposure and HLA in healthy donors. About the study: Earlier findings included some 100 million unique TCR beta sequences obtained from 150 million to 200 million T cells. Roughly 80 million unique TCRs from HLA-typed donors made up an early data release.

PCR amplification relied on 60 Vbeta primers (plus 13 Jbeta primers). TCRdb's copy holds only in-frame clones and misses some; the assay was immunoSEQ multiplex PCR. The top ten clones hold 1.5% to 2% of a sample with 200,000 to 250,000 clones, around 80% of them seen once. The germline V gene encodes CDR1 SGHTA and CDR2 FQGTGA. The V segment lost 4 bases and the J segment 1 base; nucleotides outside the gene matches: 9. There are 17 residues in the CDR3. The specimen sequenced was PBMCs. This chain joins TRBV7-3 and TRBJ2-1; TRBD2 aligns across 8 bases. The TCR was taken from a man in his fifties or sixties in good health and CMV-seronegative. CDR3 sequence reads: CASSSTQTSGSYNEQFF. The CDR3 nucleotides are TGTGCCAGCAGCTCCACCCAAACTAGCGGATCCTACAATGAGCAGTTCTTC.